The 5 T cell receptor beta chains given below trace back to one sample, sequenced in a study of CD8 T cells in Susac syndrome. Random hexamers primed reverse transcription of about 0.45 to 1 ug RNA. TCRdb reprocessed the immunoSEQ multiplex PCR reads with MiXCR, giving one entry per CDR3 protein. The sample lists 190,000 or so distinct CDR3 sequences, approximately 95% seen once, with approximately 0.081% in the top ten. Sequenced input: CD4+ T cells from PBMCs. The receptor set was obtained from a human donor with multiple sclerosis.

The chain has TRBV7-2 and TRBJ2-1; D tentatively reads TRBD1 or TRBD2 (5 bases each). The germline gives CDR1 SGHTA, CDR2 FQGNSA. This CDR3 region has 15 residues. V lost 8 bases and J 8 bases, leaving 22 bases between the germline ends. CDR3 loop: CASDARGWSGDEQFF. CDR3 DNA sequence: TGTGCCAGCGACGCGAGGGGTTGGTCCGGAGATGAGCAGTTCTTC.

This chain links TRBV20-1 with TRBJ2-7, with TRBD1 matching over 8 bases. The CDR3 is 13 amino acids. V lost 4 bases and J lost 3; bases outside the gene matches: 5. Germline CDR1 is DFQATT and CDR2 is SNEGSKA (reference sequence). In DNA form, the CDR3 reads TGCAGTGCTATCGACAGGGGAGGCTACGAGCAGTACGTC. Translated, it gives CSAIDRGGYEQYV.

The chain combines TRBV19 with TRBJ1-2; TRBD1 agrees at 9 bases. The J segment lost 8 bases and the V segment lost 8 bases, leaving 9 bases of the junction unmatched. CDR1 LNHDA and CDR2 SQIVND come from the germline V gene (reference sequence). The CDR3 length is 13 residues. This CDR3 is CASSLRTGEGYTF. CDR3 bases: TGTGCCAGTTCCCTACGGACAGGGGAGGGCTACACCTTC.

This rearrangement joins TRBV30 to TRBJ2-3, with 10 bases identical to TRBD2. The CDR3 sequence is 15 residues long. The ends lost 2 bases at V and 6 bases at J; junction bases unmatched: 8. Looked up from germline, CDR1 is GTSNPN and CDR2 is SVGIG (reference sequence). As DNA, the CDR3 is TGTGCCTGGAGTTTAAGACTAGCGGGCCGCGATACGCAGTATTTT. It encodes CAWSLRLAGRDTQYF.

The CDR3 DNA follows: TGTGCCAGCAGTCGCCCCGGGACGTCCTATGGCTACACCTTC. Its translation: CASSRPGTSYGYTF. This chain connects TRBV12-3 or TRBV12-4 to TRBJ1-2; maybe TRBD1 (5 bases). The CDR3 has 14 amino acids. The V end was cut by 5 bases, the J end by 4 bases, with 14 bases between.